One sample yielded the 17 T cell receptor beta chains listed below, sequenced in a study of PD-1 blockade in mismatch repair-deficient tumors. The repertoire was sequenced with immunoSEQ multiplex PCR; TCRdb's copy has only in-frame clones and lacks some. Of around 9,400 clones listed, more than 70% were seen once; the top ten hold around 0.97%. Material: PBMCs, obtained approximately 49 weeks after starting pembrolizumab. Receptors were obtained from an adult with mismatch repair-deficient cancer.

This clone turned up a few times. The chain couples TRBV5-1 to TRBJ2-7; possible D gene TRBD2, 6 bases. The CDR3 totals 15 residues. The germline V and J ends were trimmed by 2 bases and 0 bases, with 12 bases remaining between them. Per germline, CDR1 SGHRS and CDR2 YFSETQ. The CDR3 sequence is CASSFLSSGSYEQYF. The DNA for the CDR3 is TGCGCCAGCAGCTTTCTGAGTAGCGGCTCCTACGAGCAGTACTTC.

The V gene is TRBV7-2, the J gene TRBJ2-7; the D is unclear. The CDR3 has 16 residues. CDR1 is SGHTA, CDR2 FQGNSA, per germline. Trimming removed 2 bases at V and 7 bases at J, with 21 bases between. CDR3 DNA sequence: TGTGCCAGCAGCTTACGAGCGCAAGGTCCACTATATGAGCAGTACTTC. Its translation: CASSLRAQGPLYEQYF.

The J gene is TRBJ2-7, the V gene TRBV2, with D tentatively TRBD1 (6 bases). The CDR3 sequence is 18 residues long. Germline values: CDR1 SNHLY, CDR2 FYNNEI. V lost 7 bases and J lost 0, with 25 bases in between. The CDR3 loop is CASKIGTGMRRSSYEQYF. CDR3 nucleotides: TGTGCCAGCAAAATCGGTACAGGGATGAGGAGAAGCTCCTACGAGCAGTACTTC.

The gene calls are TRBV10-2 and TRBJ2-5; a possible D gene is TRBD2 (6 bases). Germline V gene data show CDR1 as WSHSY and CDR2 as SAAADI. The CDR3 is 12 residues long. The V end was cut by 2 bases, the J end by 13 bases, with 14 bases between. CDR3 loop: CASSEGRSGPYF. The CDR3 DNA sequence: TGCGCCAGCAGTGAGGGTCGCAGCGGGCCGTACTTC.

CDR3 sequence reads: CASSELGAGGTDTQYF. The CDR3 DNA reads as TGTGCCAGCAGTGAGTTGGGAGCGGGTGGCACAGATACGCAGTATTTT. This rearrangement joins TRBV6-1 to TRBJ2-3, with D possibly being TRBD2 (6 bases). The CDR3 consists of 16 residues. Trimming took off 3 bases at V and 1 base at J, with 14 bases between the two ends. Germline V gene data show CDR1 as MNHNS and CDR2 as SASEGT.

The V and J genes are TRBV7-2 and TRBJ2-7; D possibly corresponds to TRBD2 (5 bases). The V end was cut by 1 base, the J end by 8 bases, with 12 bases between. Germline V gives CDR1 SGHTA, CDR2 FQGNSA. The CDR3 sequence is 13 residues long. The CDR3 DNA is TGTGCCAGCAGCTTAGGACGCGAGGGTAAGCAGTACTTC. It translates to CASSLGREGKQYF.

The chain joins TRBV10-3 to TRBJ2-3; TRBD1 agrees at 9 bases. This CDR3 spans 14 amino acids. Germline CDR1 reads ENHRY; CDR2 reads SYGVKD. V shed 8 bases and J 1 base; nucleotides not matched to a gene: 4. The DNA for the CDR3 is TGTGCCATCCTAAGGACAGGGGGCACAGATACGCAGTATTTT. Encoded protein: CAILRTGGTDTQYF.

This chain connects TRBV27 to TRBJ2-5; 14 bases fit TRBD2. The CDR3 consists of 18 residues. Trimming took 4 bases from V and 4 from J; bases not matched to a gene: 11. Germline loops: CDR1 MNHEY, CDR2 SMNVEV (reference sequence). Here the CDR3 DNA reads TGTGCCAGCAGTTCCGCCGGACTAGCGGGAGGTTATGGAGAGACCCAGTACTTC. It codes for CASSSAGLAGGYGETQYF.

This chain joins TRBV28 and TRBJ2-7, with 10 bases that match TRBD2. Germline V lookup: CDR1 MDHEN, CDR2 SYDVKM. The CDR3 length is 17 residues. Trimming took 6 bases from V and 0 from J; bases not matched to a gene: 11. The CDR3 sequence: CASSNLGTSAASYEQYF. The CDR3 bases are TGTGCCAGCAGCAATCTGGGGACTAGCGCCGCCTCCTACGAGCAGTACTTC.

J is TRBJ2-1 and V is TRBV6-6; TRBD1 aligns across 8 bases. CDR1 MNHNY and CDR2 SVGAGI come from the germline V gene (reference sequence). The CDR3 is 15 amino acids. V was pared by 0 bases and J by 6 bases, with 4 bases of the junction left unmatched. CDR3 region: CASSYSGQAGNEQFF. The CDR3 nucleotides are TGTGCCAGCAGTTACTCGGGACAGGCGGGCAATGAGCAGTTCTTC.

DNA of the CDR3: TGTGCCAGCAGTGAAGCGGGGGCACTAGCGGGATTAAACTACAATGAGCAGTTCTTC. Protein product: CASSEAGALAGLNYNEQFF. The chain joins TRBV6-1 to TRBJ2-1; 10 bases match TRBD2. This CDR3 region has 19 residues. Germline-derived CDR1 and CDR2 are MNHNS and SASEGT. The trim removed 0 bases at V and 3 bases at J, leaving 11 bases unmatched.

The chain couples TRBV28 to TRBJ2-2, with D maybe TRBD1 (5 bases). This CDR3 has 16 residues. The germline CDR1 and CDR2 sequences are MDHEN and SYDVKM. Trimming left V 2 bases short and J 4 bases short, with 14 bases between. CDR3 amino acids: CASSLGAPTPTGELFF. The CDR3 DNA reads TGTGCCAGCAGTTTAGGGGCGCCGACGCCCACCGGGGAGCTGTTTTTT. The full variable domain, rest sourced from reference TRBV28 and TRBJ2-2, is DVKVTQSSRYLVKRTGEKVFLECVQDMDHENMFWYRQDPGLGLRLIYFSYDVKMKEKGDIPEGYSVSREKKERFSLILESASTNQTSMYLCASSLGAPTPTGELFFGEGSRLTVL.

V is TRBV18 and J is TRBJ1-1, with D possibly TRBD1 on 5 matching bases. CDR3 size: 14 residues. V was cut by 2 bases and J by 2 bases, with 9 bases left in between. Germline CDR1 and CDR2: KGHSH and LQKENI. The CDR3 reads CASSPMTVNTEAFF. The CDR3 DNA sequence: TGTGCCAGCTCACCAATGACAGTTAACACTGAAGCTTTCTTT.

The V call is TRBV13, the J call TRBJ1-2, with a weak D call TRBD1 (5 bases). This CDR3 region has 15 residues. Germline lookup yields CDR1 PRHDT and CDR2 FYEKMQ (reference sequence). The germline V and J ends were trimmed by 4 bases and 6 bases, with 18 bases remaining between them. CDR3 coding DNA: TGTGCCAGCAGCTCAAACAGTGGGGCAATAGATGGCTACACCTTC. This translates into CASSSNSGAIDGYTF.

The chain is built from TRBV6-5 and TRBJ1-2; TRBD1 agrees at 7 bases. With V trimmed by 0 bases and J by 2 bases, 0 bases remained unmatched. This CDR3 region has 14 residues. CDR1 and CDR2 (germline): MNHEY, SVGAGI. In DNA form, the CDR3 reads TGTGCCAGCAGTTACTCACAGGGGAACTATGGCTACACCTTC. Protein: CASSYSQGNYGYTF.

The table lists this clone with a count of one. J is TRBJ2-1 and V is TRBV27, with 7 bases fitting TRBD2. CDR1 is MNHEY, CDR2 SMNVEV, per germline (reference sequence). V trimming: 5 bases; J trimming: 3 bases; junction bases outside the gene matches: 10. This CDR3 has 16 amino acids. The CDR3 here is CASSGTPGLIYNEQFF. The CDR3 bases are TGTGCCAGCAGTGGAACTCCGGGACTAATCTACAATGAGCAGTTCTTC.

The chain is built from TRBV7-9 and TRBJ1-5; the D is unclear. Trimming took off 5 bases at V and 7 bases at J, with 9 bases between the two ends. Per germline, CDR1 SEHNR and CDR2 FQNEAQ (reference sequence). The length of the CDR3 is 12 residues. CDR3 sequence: CASSIQQQPQHF. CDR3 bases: TGTGCCAGCAGCATACAACAACAGCCCCAGCATTTT.